The 26 T cell receptor beta chains given below trace back to one sample, sequenced in a study of cytomegalovirus exposure and HLA in healthy donors. PCR involved 60 Vbeta and 13 Jbeta primers. Assay: immunoSEQ multiplex PCR; the TCRdb copy retains only in-frame clones and omits some. This table has about 160,000 clones, approximately 81% appearing once. Input material: PBMCs. These receptor sequences come from a man younger than 35 in good health and CMV-seronegative.

V usage is TRBV30 and J usage is TRBJ2-6; 9 positions agree with TRBD1. The CDR3 has 19 amino acids. Germline V gene data show CDR1 as GTSNPN and CDR2 as SVGIG (reference sequence). Trimming removed 4 bases from V and 4 bases from J; junction bases left unmatched: 17. CDR3 amino acids: CAWTRDRARLKPGANVLTF. DNA for the CDR3: TGTGCCTGGACCCGGGACAGGGCCCGCTTGAAGCCGGGGGCCAACGTCCTGACTTTC.

CDR3 sequence (DNA): TGTGCCAGCAGTACAGGATCCGGGGCCAACGTCCTGACTTTC. It yields the protein CASSTGSGANVLTF. The gene calls are TRBV27 and TRBJ2-6, with D perhaps matching TRBD1 (5 bases). The CDR3 runs 14 residues. V lost 5 bases and J lost 4, with 9 bases in between. Germline CDR1 is MNHEY and CDR2 is SMNVEV (reference sequence). Together with reference TRBV27 and TRBJ2-6, the CDR3 gives the full variable domain: EAQVTQNPRYLITVTGKKLTVTCSQNMNHEYMSWYRQDPGLGLRQIYYSMNVEVTDKGDVPEGYKVSRKEKRNFPLILESPSPNQTSLYFCASSTGSGANVLTFGAGSRLTVL.

The chain joins TRBV7-5 to TRBJ2-7; the table's D call, TRBD1, was not checked against the DNA. TRBV7-5 is classified as a pseudogene. This CDR3 is built from 15 residues. The CDR3 sequence is CVRKGGDRGDDEQYF. DNA for the CDR3: TGTGTCAGAAAGGGGGGCGACAGGGGCGACGACGAGCAGTACTTC.

The chain has TRBV4-1 and TRBJ2-1; 9 bases map to TRBD2. Germline trimming cut 4 bases from V and 0 bases from J; bases unmatched to any gene: 7. In germline, CDR1 is MGHRA, CDR2 YSYEKL. CDR3 length equals 17 residues. The CDR3 region is CASSPAAGGNSYNEQFF. The DNA for the CDR3 is TGCGCCAGCAGCCCCGCAGCGGGGGGAAACTCCTACAATGAGCAGTTCTTC.

J is TRBJ2-7 and V is TRBV27; 7 nucleotides match TRBD1. There are 14 residues in the CDR3. J gave up 8 bases and V 2 bases, and 9 bases lay outside the gene matches. Germline V lookup: CDR1 MNHEY, CDR2 SMNVEV (reference sequence). The CDR3 region is CASSLGDRGDKQYF. In nucleotides, the CDR3 is TGTGCCAGCAGTTTAGGGGACAGAGGCGACAAGCAGTACTTC.

This chain connects TRBV20-1 to TRBJ2-1; D gene unclear. Germline V gene data show CDR1 as DFQATT and CDR2 as SNEGSKA (reference sequence). V lost 5 bases, J lost 10 bases, and 12 bases lay in between. The CDR3 totals 11 residues. The CDR3 coding sequence is TGCAGTGCTCTCCGACCCAGGGAGCAGTTCTTC. Translated, it gives CSALRPREQFF.

V and J are TRBV5-4 and TRBJ2-1, with D possibly TRBD2 on 6 matching bases. The germline V gene has CDR1 SGHNT and CDR2 YYREEE (reference sequence). V dropped 1 base and J dropped 9 bases, with 17 bases sitting between them. This CDR3 has 15 amino acids. The CDR3 reads CASSLKGSGGAEQFF. The CDR3 DNA follows: TGTGCCAGCAGCTTGAAGGGATCCGGCGGGGCTGAGCAGTTCTTC.

The V and J genes are TRBV6-5 and TRBJ2-3; D is undetermined. This CDR3 has 11 residues. Germline V gene lookup returns CDR1 MNHEY and CDR2 SVGAGI. V was clipped by 7 bases and J by 8 bases, with 10 bases between them. The CDR3 is CASTRSGTQYF. CDR3 in DNA: TGTGCCAGCACACGTTCCGGTACGCAGTATTTT.

This clone was counted a single time. The V and J genes are TRBV6-1 and TRBJ2-7, with 7 nucleotides matching TRBD2. Germline V CDR1 and CDR2: MNHNS, SASEGT. V gave up 3 bases and J gave up 3 bases; unmatched junction bases: 2. The CDR3 is 13 residues long. The DNA of the CDR3 is TGTGCCAGCAGTGATCCGGGAGGCTACGAGCAGTACTTC. It is translated as CASSDPGGYEQYF.

V gene TRBV5-8 combines with J gene TRBJ2-2; no clear D gene. CDR1 SGHTS and CDR2 YDEGEE come from the germline V gene. V was trimmed by 4 bases and J by 3 bases, leaving 13 bases between them. This CDR3 comprises 15 residues. Here the CDR3 reads CASSPRVEHTGELFF. The CDR3 nucleotides read TGTGCCAGCAGCCCCCGGGTCGAGCACACCGGGGAGCTGTTTTTT. Supplemented by reference TRBV5-8 and TRBJ2-2, the full variable domain reads EAGVTQSPTHLIKTRGQQATLRCSPISGHTSVYWYQQALGLGLQFLLWYDEGEERNRGNFPPRFSGRQFPNYSSELNVNALELEDSALYLCASSPRVEHTGELFFGEGSRLTVL.

The table lists this clone with a few counts. The chain combines TRBV7-2 with TRBJ1-3; D is ambiguous. With 5 bases removed from V and 0 bases from J, the gap between germline ends came to 8 bases. The germline V gene encodes CDR1 SGHTA and CDR2 FQGNSA. The CDR3 runs to 14 residues. In nucleotides, the CDR3 is TGTGCCAGCAGCCGCACAAGCTCTGGAAACACCATATATTTT. Translated: CASSRTSSGNTIYF.

This chain connects TRBV18 to TRBJ1-1; 9 bases are a match to TRBD1. This CDR3 has 13 residues. Trimming at V came to 6 bases and at J to 1 base, leaving 0 bases not matched to a gene. Germline CDR1 KGHSH, CDR2 LQKENI. The CDR3 spells CASSTGGNTEAFF. Written as DNA, the CDR3 is TGTGCCAGCTCGACAGGGGGGAACACTGAAGCTTTCTTT.

The rearrangement uses TRBV2 and TRBJ2-1, with TRBD2 matching over 7 bases. The CDR3 runs to 15 residues. From germline, CDR1 is SNHLY and CDR2 FYNNEI. Unmatched junction bases numbered 10, after V lost 4 bases and J lost 7 bases. The CDR3 bases are TGTGCCAGCAGTGCGTCGGCGGGAGAGGGAAATGAGCAGTTCTTC. It is translated as CASSASAGEGNEQFF.

The chain carries TRBV7-8 and TRBJ2-3; weak D call: TRBD2 (5 bases). Germline V CDR1 and CDR2: SGHVS, FQNEAQ. The V end was cut by 3 bases, the J end by 4 bases, with 11 bases between. This CDR3 contains 14 residues. The CDR3 coding sequence is TGTGCCAGCAGCTTCCTAGCATTGGCAGATACGCAGTATTTT. This translates into CASSFLALADTQYF.

V gene TRBV5-1 combines with J gene TRBJ2-3, with D tentatively TRBD1 (5 bases). V was trimmed by 2 bases and J by 6 bases, leaving 7 bases between them. CDR1 is SGHRS, CDR2 YFSETQ, per germline. This CDR3 is built from 12 residues. CDR3 in amino acids: CASSFQGDTQYF. CDR3 DNA: TGCGCCAGCAGCTTTCAGGGTGATACGCAGTATTTT.

This clone was seen once. This chain joins TRBV7-6 and TRBJ2-7, with 8 bases aligning to TRBD1. V shed 5 bases, J shed 2 bases, and the junction held 11 bases outside the gene matches. The CDR3 runs 16 residues. In germline, CDR1 is SGHVS, CDR2 FNYEAQ. The CDR3 nucleotides read TGTGCCAGCAGCCATCGACAGGGGACCTATCCCTACGAGCAGTACTTC. Protein product: CASSHRQGTYPYEQYF.

The chain joins TRBV30 to TRBJ2-3; D is uncertain. V was pared by 5 bases and J by 5 bases, with 8 bases between. The CDR3 consists of 11 residues. CDR1 is GTSNPN and CDR2 is SVGIG in the germline V gene (reference sequence). CDR3 coding DNA: TGTGCCTGGGAGCATTTAGATACGCAGTATTTT. Translation gives CAWEHLDTQYF.

This chain uses TRBV5-4 with TRBJ2-5, with D perhaps matching TRBD2 (6 bases). TRBJ2-7 explains the end of the DNA better; the J call may be wrong. Germline V CDR1 and CDR2: SGHNT, YYREEE (reference sequence). CDR3 length equals 13 residues. For the CDR3, the DNA is TGTGCCAGCAGCTCTCGGGAGCGGTACGAGCAGTACTTC. Translated, it gives CASSSRERYEQYF.

The J gene is TRBJ2-7, the V gene TRBV10-3; 7 positions match TRBD1. CDR1 ENHRY and CDR2 SYGVKD come from the germline V gene. This CDR3 is 13 amino acids long. Trimming cost V 4 bases and J 5 bases; bases outside gene matches: 5. CDR3 DNA: TGTGCCATCAGTGGACAGGGAATCAACGAGCAGTACTTC. Protein sequence: CAISGQGINEQYF.

V is TRBV27 and J is TRBJ2-1; 10 bases are shared with TRBD2. CDR3 size: 16 residues. In germline, CDR1 is MNHEY, CDR2 SMNVEV (reference sequence). Trimming removed 5 bases from V and 3 bases from J; junction bases left unmatched: 7. CDR3 loop: CASSRLAGVGYNEQFF. The CDR3 DNA is TGTGCCAGCAGTAGGCTAGCGGGAGTGGGCTACAATGAGCAGTTCTTC.

CDR3 residues: CASSQDSRFLGEDTEAFF. In DNA form, the CDR3 reads TGCGCCAGCAGCCAAGACTCCCGATTTCTGGGGGAGGACACTGAAGCTTTCTTT. This chain links TRBV4-1 with TRBJ1-1; a weak D match, TRBD1 (5 bases). The V gene lost 0 bases and the J gene lost 3 bases, with 20 bases spanning the gap. The CDR3 contains 18 residues. From germline, CDR1 is MGHRA and CDR2 YSYEKL.

The J gene is TRBJ2-1, the V gene TRBV4-3, with 10 positions matching TRBD2. The CDR3 has 16 amino acids. V lost 0 bases to trimming and J lost 7 bases; unmatched junction nucleotides: 6. CDR1 and CDR2 (germline): LGHNA, YSLEER. The CDR3 sequence: CASSQDRLAGENEQFF. CDR3 bases: TGCGCCAGCAGCCAAGATCGGCTAGCGGGAGAGAATGAGCAGTTCTTC.

The V and J genes are TRBV11-2 and TRBJ1-3, with 8 bases lining up with TRBD1. Germline lookup yields CDR1 SGHAT and CDR2 FQNNGV. CDR3 size: 15 residues. Trimming removed 3 bases from V and 4 bases from J; junction bases left unmatched: 5. The CDR3 is CASSFSDRAGNTIYF. In DNA form, the CDR3 reads TGTGCCAGCAGCTTCTCGGACAGGGCGGGAAACACCATATATTTT. The variable domain in full, completed from reference TRBV11-2 and TRBJ1-3, reads EAGVAQSPRYKIIEKRQSVAFWCNPISGHATLYWYQQILGQGPKLLIQFQNNGVVDDSQLPKDRFSAERLKGVDSTLKIQPAKLEDSAVYLCASSFSDRAGNTIYFGEGSWLTVV.

V is TRBV10-3 and J is TRBJ1-5, with 7 bases lining up with TRBD1. V gave up 3 bases and J gave up 4 bases; unmatched junction bases: 6. Per the germline V gene, CDR1 is ENHRY and CDR2 is SYGVKD. This CDR3 region has 15 residues. The CDR3 DNA is TGTGCCATCAGTGAAGGGACAGCCAAAAATCAGCCCCAGCATTTT. Its protein is CAISEGTAKNQPQHF.

The V and J genes are TRBV18 and TRBJ1-4, with a possible D match to TRBD1 (6 bases). Germline loops: CDR1 KGHSH, CDR2 LQKENI. Deletions cut 6 bases from V and 7 bases from J, with 12 bases between. The CDR3 runs 13 residues. DNA for the CDR3: TGTGCCAGCTCCCTGACAGGACTTGAAAAACTGTTTTTT. Protein product: CASSLTGLEKLFF. Full variable domain (remainder filled in from reference TRBV18 and TRBJ1-4): NAGVMQNPRHLVRRRGQEARLRCSPMKGHSHVYWYRQLPEEGLKFMVYLQKENIIDESGMPKERFSAEFPKEGPSILRIQQVVRGDSAAYFCASSLTGLEKLFFGSGTQLSVL.

This chain's CDR3 is CASSRPGQGFNEKLFF. DNA for the CDR3: TGTGCCAGCTCACGTCCGGGACAGGGATTTAATGAAAAACTGTTTTTT. The chain combines TRBV18 with TRBJ1-4; 9 positions match TRBD1. The CDR3 contains 16 residues. The junction had 7 bases not matched to a gene; V was cut back by 4 bases and J by 4 bases. Germline V gives CDR1 KGHSH, CDR2 LQKENI.